A single sample gave rise to the 6 T cell receptor beta chains below, sequenced in a study of cytomegalovirus exposure and HLA in healthy donors. PCR primers comprised 60 Vbeta and 13 Jbeta primers. Profiling relied on immunoSEQ multiplex PCR, and the TCRdb table lists in-frame clones only, not all of them. The data hold 150,000 to 200,000 clones, with approximately 80% observed a single time. Sequenced: PBMCs. Receptors originate from a woman aged 50 to 60 in good health and CMV-seropositive.

This clone appeared a few times. The rearrangement links TRBV5-1 to TRBJ1-5, with TRBD1 matching over 7 bases. Germline assignment: CDR1 SGHRS and CDR2 YFSETQ. The CDR3 has 15 amino acids. J gave up 2 bases and V 1 base, and 3 bases lay outside the gene matches. This CDR3 is CASSLYQGGNQPQHF. The CDR3 region has the DNA TGCGCCAGCAGCTTGTATCAGGGGGGCAATCAGCCCCAGCATTTT.

This sequence joins TRBV2 and TRBJ2-7; D gene ambiguous. Germline V lookup: CDR1 SNHLY, CDR2 FYNNEI. Trimming cost V 4 bases and J 5 bases, with 6 bases left between them. CDR3 size: 11 residues. CDR3 region: CASSGANEQYF. In DNA form, the CDR3 reads TGTGCCAGCAGTGGGGCAAACGAGCAGTACTTC.

The rearrangement uses TRBV11-2 and TRBJ2-7, with 8 bases lining up with TRBD2. Per germline, CDR1 SGHAT and CDR2 FQNNGV. The CDR3 has 15 residues. V lost 8 bases to trimming and J lost 3 bases; unmatched junction nucleotides: 12. The CDR3 bases are TGTGCCAGCCGTCCAGAGGCGGGAGGCTTCTACGAGCAGTACTTC. Translation gives CASRPEAGGFYEQYF.

This chain uses TRBV28 with TRBJ1-2; a weak D match, TRBD1 (6 bases). CDR1 is MDHEN, CDR2 SYDVKM, per germline. The V and J ends lost 4 bases and 5 bases respectively, with 20 bases between them. The length of the CDR3 is 16 residues. The CDR3 DNA reads TGTGCCAGCAGTTCCCCCCCGGGGGGCCGGAGTTATGGCTACACCTTC. Translation: CASSSPPGGRSYGYTF.

The chain links TRBV7-9 to TRBJ2-5; D might be TRBD2 (6 bases). Looked up from germline, CDR1 is SEHNR and CDR2 is FQNEAQ (reference sequence). V gave up 1 base and J gave up 4 bases, with 10 bases separating them. The CDR3 sequence is 14 residues long. The DNA of the CDR3 is TGTGCCAGCAGCTTAGTGGGAGGTGGAGAGACCCAGTACTTC. Its protein is CASSLVGGGETQYF.

This clone was recorded only once. The CDR3, as DNA: TGTGCCAGCAGCTTCTCCGGACAGGGTAGCGGGGGCTACACCTTC. This gives the protein CASSFSGQGSGGYTF. The rearrangement joins TRBV7-2 to TRBJ1-2; TRBD1 matches 8 bases. V lost 3 bases, J lost 8 bases, and 11 bases stayed unmatched. CDR3 length equals 15 residues. CDR1 is SGHTA, CDR2 FQGNSA, per germline. Based on the CDR3 plus reference TRBV7-2 and TRBJ1-2, the full variable domain is GAGVSQSPSNKVTEKGKDVELRCDPISGHTALYWYRQSLGQGLEFLIYFQGNSAPDKSGLPSDRFSAERTGGSVSTLTIQRTQQEDSAVYLCASSFSGQGSGGYTFGSGTRLTVV.